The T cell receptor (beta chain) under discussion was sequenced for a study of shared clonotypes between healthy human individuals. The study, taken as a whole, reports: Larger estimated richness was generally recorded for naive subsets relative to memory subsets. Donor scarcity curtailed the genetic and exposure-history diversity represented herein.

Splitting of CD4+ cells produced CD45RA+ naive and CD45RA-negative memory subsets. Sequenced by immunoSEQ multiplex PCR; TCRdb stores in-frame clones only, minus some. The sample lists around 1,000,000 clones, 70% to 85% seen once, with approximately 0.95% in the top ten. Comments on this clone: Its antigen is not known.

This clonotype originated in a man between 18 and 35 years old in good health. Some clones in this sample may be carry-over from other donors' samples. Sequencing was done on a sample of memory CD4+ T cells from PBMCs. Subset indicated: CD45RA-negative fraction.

CDR3 nucleotides: TGCGCCAGCAGCTACCAAGTCGGTCGAAACACTGAAGCTTTCTTT. This sequence encodes CASSYQVGRNTEAFF. The chain uses TRBV5-1 and TRBJ1-1; no definite D call. The CDR3 loop spans 15 amino acids. Germline V gene data show CDR1 as SGHRS and CDR2 as YFSETQ. V lost 3 bases, J lost 2 bases, and 14 bases lay in between.